Listed here are 8 T cell receptor beta chains from one sample, sequenced in a study of PD-1 blockade in classical Hodgkin lymphoma. Using immunoSEQ multiplex PCR, the repertoire was profiled, and TCRdb retains in-frame clones only, with some absent. This sample has fewer than 9,000 clones, with 75% to 85% found just once. Time point specified: cycle 4 day 1 (C4D1), after five to seven weeks of nivolumab. Relapse after autologous stem cell transplantation occurred in every patient, and brentuximab vedotin exposure varied. The specimen comprised peripheral blood mononuclear cells (PBMCs), sampled before the fourth cycle of nivolumab. Receptor source: a human donor with classical Hodgkin lymphoma.

The chain combines TRBV27 with TRBJ2-1; D might be TRBD2 (5 bases). CDR1 is MNHEY, CDR2 SMNVEV, per germline (reference sequence). The CDR3 contains 13 residues. Trimming cost V 4 bases and J 4 bases, with 8 bases left between them. For the CDR3, the DNA is TGTGCCAGCAGTTCCCGACTATACAATGAGCAGTTCTTC. It specifies CASSSRLYNEQFF.

This chain uses TRBV7-2 with TRBJ2-7; a weak D match, TRBD1 (6 bases). Germline V CDR1 and CDR2: SGHTA, FQGNSA. The CDR3 has 15 amino acids. V was pared by 5 bases and J by 1 base, with 15 bases between. CDR3 region: CASSQRGKQSYEQYF. The CDR3 coding sequence is TGTGCCAGCAGCCAAAGGGGGAAGCAATCCTACGAGCAGTACTTC.

Written as DNA, the CDR3 is TGCGCCAGCAGCCAAGTGGGGACAGGGAACACTGAAGCTTTCTTT. Amino acid sequence: CASSQVGTGNTEAFF. The chain carries TRBV4-3 and TRBJ1-1; 8 bases map to TRBD1. This CDR3 is built from 15 residues. Trimming took 1 base from V and 1 from J; bases not matched to a gene: 2. Germline-derived CDR1 and CDR2 are LGHNA and YSLEER.

The chain combines TRBV6-1 with TRBJ2-2, with D hard to call. V lost 7 bases to trimming and J lost 2 bases, with 8 bases between them. The CDR3 is 13 amino acids. Looked up from germline, CDR1 is MNHNS and CDR2 is SASEGT. CDR3 sequence (DNA): TGTGCCAGCATTCGGGTCAACACCGGGGAGCTGTTTTTT. It yields the protein CASIRVNTGELFF.

The chain has TRBV29-1 and TRBJ1-1; 9 bases agree with TRBD1. Trimming cost V 7 bases and J 7 bases; bases outside gene matches: 4. The CDR3 has 11 amino acids. The germline gives CDR1 SQVTM, CDR2 ANQGSEA. CDR3 region: CSAQGAFEAFF. The CDR3 DNA sequence: TGCAGCGCACAGGGGGCTTTTGAAGCTTTCTTT.

The rearrangement joins TRBV5-1 to TRBJ1-6; perhaps TRBD1 as D (5 bases). The CDR3 consists of 13 residues. Germline CDR1 and CDR2: SGHRS and YFSETQ. V lost 0 bases and J 10 bases, leaving 8 bases between the germline ends. CDR3 bases: TGCGCCAGCAGCTTGGCGGGGGAATCACCCCTCCACTTT. This translates into CASSLAGESPLHF. Using reference TRBV5-1 and TRBJ1-6 for the parts outside the CDR3, the full variable domain is KAGVTQTPRYLIKTRGQQVTLSCSPISGHRSVSWYQQTPGQGLQFLFEYFSETQRNKGNFPGRFSGRQFSNSRSEMNVSTLELGDSALYLCASSLAGESPLHFGNGTRLTVT.

The gene calls are TRBV20-1 and TRBJ1-1, with D perhaps TRBD1 (6 bases). Deletions cut 4 bases from V and 8 bases from J, with 11 bases between. In germline, CDR1 is DFQATT, CDR2 SNEGSKA (reference sequence). This CDR3 contains 11 residues. CDR3 in amino acids: CSANTDREAFF. CDR3 sequence (DNA): TGCAGTGCTAACACCGACAGGGAAGCTTTCTTT.

This chain connects TRBV11-2 to TRBJ2-2; D is perhaps TRBD1 (5 bases). Per the germline V gene, CDR1 is SGHAT and CDR2 is FQNNGV. V gave up 6 bases and J gave up 5 bases, with 7 bases separating them. The CDR3 is made up of 12 amino acids. The CDR3: CASSYRTGELFF. CDR3 nucleotide sequence: TGTGCCAGCAGTTACAGGACCGGGGAGCTGTTTTTT.